Listed here are 21 T cell receptor beta chains from one sample, sequenced in a study of blood T cell repertoires in COVID-19. Clones were sequenced by immunoSEQ multiplex PCR, and TCRdb holds only the in-frame ones, with some missing. The sample shows around 68,000 clones, around 87% of them seen only once. The sequenced sample consisted of peripheral blood. Every receptor here comes from a man aged 50-59 years with active COVID-19.

Of note for this clone: Other DNA sequences from this sample encode an identical CDR3 as well. J is TRBJ2-7 and V is TRBV28; D possibly corresponds to TRBD2 (5 bases). V was shortened by 2 bases and J by 3 bases, with 8 bases between the two germline ends. Germline CDR1 MDHEN, CDR2 SYDVKM. CDR3 length: 13 residues. CDR3 amino acids: CASSLTGSYEQYF. DNA for the CDR3: TGTGCCAGCAGTTTAACGGGGAGCTACGAGCAGTACTTC.

Comment on this clone: One end of the junction varies from germline; a read error may be responsible. The chain recombines TRBV27 with TRBJ1-2; possible D gene TRBD1, 6 bases. The CDR3 contains 13 residues. Germline V gene lookup returns CDR1 MNHEY and CDR2 SMNVEV (reference sequence). CDR3 in amino acids: CASTWTVIYDYTF. CDR3 DNA sequence: TGTGCCAGCACATGGACAGTTATCTATGACTACACCTTC.

V usage is TRBV6-4 and J usage is TRBJ2-2, with D possibly TRBD2 on 5 matching bases. CDR1 and CDR2 from the germline V gene are MRHNA and SNTAGT. V lost 5 bases and J 1 base, leaving 5 bases between the germline ends. CDR3 length equals 13 residues. The CDR3 DNA follows: TGTGCCAGCAGTAGCGGGAACACCGGGGAGCTGTTTTTT. Amino acid sequence: CASSSGNTGELFF.

This clone was found a few times. V usage is TRBV5-1 and J usage is TRBJ1-2, with 7 bases aligning to TRBD1. CDR1 SGHRS and CDR2 YFSETQ come from the germline V gene. The CDR3 sequence is 14 residues long. The junction had 8 bases not matched to a gene; V was cut back by 3 bases and J by 6 bases. The CDR3 DNA reads TGCGCCAGCAGCTCCGGGACAGTTAGCGATGGCTACACCTTC. It translates to CASSSGTVSDGYTF.

This sequence joins TRBV4-1 and TRBJ1-5; D gene ambiguous. Germline CDR1 MGHRA, CDR2 YSYEKL. The CDR3 contains 15 residues. With 2 bases removed from V and 1 base from J, the gap between germline ends came to 9 bases. CDR3 amino acids: CASSQPGRSNQPQHF. The DNA for the CDR3 is TGCGCCAGCAGCCAACCGGGGAGGAGCAATCAGCCCCAGCATTTT.

The chain joins TRBV19 to TRBJ1-2; D might be TRBD1 (5 bases). V was shortened by 3 bases and J by 8 bases, with 13 bases between the two germline ends. The CDR3 has 13 residues. CDR1 and CDR2 (germline): LNHDA, SQIVND (reference sequence). CDR3 loop: CASSMGRPAGYTF. CDR3 sequence (DNA): TGTGCCAGTAGTATGGGGCGCCCCGCGGGCTACACCTTC.

The chain uses TRBV27 and TRBJ1-2; the match to TRBD1 covers 7 bases. Germline values: CDR1 MNHEY, CDR2 SMNVEV (reference sequence). The CDR3 has 13 amino acids. Germline trimming cut 6 bases from V and 6 bases from J; bases unmatched to any gene: 7. The CDR3 DNA reads as TGTGCCAGCAGGGAACGCAGGGGGAATGGCTACACCTTC. The encoded protein is CASRERRGNGYTF.

This clone appeared a few times. V is TRBV10-2 and J is TRBJ2-3; TRBD1 might be the D (6 bases). Germline loops: CDR1 WSHSY, CDR2 SAAADI. The CDR3 has 12 amino acids. Trimming took off 9 bases at V and 2 bases at J, with 9 bases between the two ends. The CDR3 DNA follows: TGCGCCAGTGAGGGGGTCACAGATACGCAGTATTTT. Amino acids: CASEGVTDTQYF.

This chain uses TRBV24-1 with TRBJ2-5, with D perhaps TRBD1 (6 bases). This CDR3 contains 14 residues. V lost 3 bases, J lost 2 bases, and 9 bases lay in between. The V gene's germline CDR1 is KGHDR and CDR2 SFDVKD. The CDR3 region has the DNA TGTGCCACCAGTGATGGACAGACTCAAGAGACCCAGTACTTC. This sequence encodes CATSDGQTQETQYF.

This clone was counted a few times. V gene TRBV6-5 combines with J gene TRBJ1-1; the match to TRBD1 covers 7 bases. Germline lookup yields CDR1 MNHEY and CDR2 SVGAGI. This CDR3 has 13 amino acids. V dropped 8 bases and J dropped 1; count of bases not matched to a gene: 4. CDR3 loop: CASQTGQNTEAFF. In DNA, the CDR3 is TGTGCCAGCCAGACAGGGCAGAACACTGAAGCTTTCTTT.

This sequence joins TRBV9 and TRBJ2-5, with 8 bases lining up with TRBD2. V was pared by 4 bases and J by 5 bases, with 7 bases of the junction left unmatched. There are 14 residues in the CDR3. Germline V gene data show CDR1 as SGDLS and CDR2 as YYNGEE. As DNA, the CDR3 is TGTGCCAGCAGCCATCCGGGACTAGGGGAGACCCAGTACTTC. It codes for CASSHPGLGETQYF.

V and J are TRBV6-5 and TRBJ2-5, with D tentatively TRBD2 (5 bases). The CDR3 extends over 16 amino acids. Germline CDR1 reads MNHEY; CDR2 reads SVGAGI. The ends were cut back, 0 bases at V and 5 bases at J, with 16 bases in the middle. The CDR3 sequence is CASSYSGVSPGETQYF. CDR3 nucleotide sequence: TGTGCCAGCAGTTACTCCGGGGTCTCACCGGGGGAGACCCAGTACTTC.

The rearrangement uses TRBV4-1 and TRBJ1-5, with 8 positions matching TRBD1. There are 15 residues in the CDR3. V lost 3 bases, J lost 1 base, and 2 bases stayed unmatched. From germline, CDR1 is MGHRA and CDR2 YSYEKL. CDR3 sequence reads: CASSHDRGSNQPQHF. For the CDR3, the DNA is TGCGCCAGCAGCCACGACAGGGGAAGCAATCAGCCCCAGCATTTT.

The gene calls are TRBV19 and TRBJ2-5; 7 bases match TRBD2. The CDR3 runs 17 residues. The germline V gene has CDR1 LNHDA and CDR2 SQIVND (reference sequence). The trim removed 5 bases at V and 3 bases at J, leaving 15 bases unmatched. The CDR3 nucleotides read TGTGCCAGTAGTCCCCGGGGAGGGGATGCGGGGGAAGAGACCCAGTACTTC. Protein sequence: CASSPRGGDAGEETQYF.

The J gene is TRBJ1-1, the V gene TRBV12-5, with TRBD1 as a possible D gene (6 bases). Germline V gene sequence: CDR1 LGHNT, CDR2 FRNRAP. Deletions cut 0 bases from V and 1 base from J, with 6 bases between. This CDR3 has 14 residues. This CDR3 reads CASGLVQGNTEAFF. DNA of the CDR3: TGTGCTAGTGGTTTGGTACAGGGGAACACTGAAGCTTTCTTT.

The rearrangement joins TRBV18 to TRBJ1-1; D is uncertain. The V end was cut by 3 bases, the J end by 1 base, with 9 bases between. Looked up from germline, CDR1 is KGHSH and CDR2 is LQKENI. This CDR3 contains 14 residues. The DNA of the CDR3 is TGTGCCAGCTCACCGGGCCTGGCGAACACTGAAGCTTTCTTT. Amino acids: CASSPGLANTEAFF.

J is TRBJ2-1 and V is TRBV5-6; D is perhaps TRBD1 (6 bases). This CDR3 is 13 amino acids long. The ends were cut back, 5 bases at V and 8 bases at J, with 14 bases in the middle. Germline CDR1 is SGHDT and CDR2 is YYEEEE. The CDR3 bases are TGTGCCAGCAGGCGCAGGGGAGCCGATGAGCAGTTCTTC. It is translated as CASRRRGADEQFF.

The chain has TRBV18 and TRBJ2-7; 8 bases are a match to TRBD2. The CDR3 extends over 16 amino acids. Unmatched junction bases numbered 13, after V lost 4 bases and J lost 5 bases. CDR1 and CDR2 (germline): KGHSH, LQKENI. CDR3 protein: CASSLVAGTKLDEQYF. CDR3 DNA: TGTGCCAGCTCACTAGTAGCGGGAACCAAACTGGACGAGCAGTACTTC.

This clone was observed a few times. The rearrangement uses TRBV29-1 and TRBJ2-5; 10 bases are a match to TRBD2. CDR1 SQVTM and CDR2 ANQGSEA come from the germline V gene. V was clipped by 5 bases and J by 4 bases; unmatched bases: 4. CDR3 length: 13 residues. CDR3 region: CSVRAGGRETQYF. CDR3 sequence (DNA): TGCAGCGTTCGAGCGGGGGGGCGAGAGACCCAGTACTTC.

This chain joins TRBV5-8 and TRBJ1-5, with 10 bases lining up with TRBD1. This CDR3 comprises 16 residues. V gave up 1 base and J gave up 6 bases; unmatched junction bases: 7. Germline CDR1 and CDR2: SGHTS and YDEGEE. The CDR3 DNA is TGTGCCAGCAGCTTGCCGGGACAGGGGTTAGGTCAGCCCCAGCATTTT. This encodes CASSLPGQGLGQPQHF.

The count of this clone is one. The chain couples TRBV4-3 to TRBJ2-3; no definite D call. Trimming pared 4 bases from V and 2 bases from J, leaving 4 bases between. CDR1 LGHNA and CDR2 YSLEER come from the germline V gene. This CDR3 spans 12 amino acids. Here the CDR3 DNA reads TGCGCCAGCAGCCCTAACACAGATACGCAGTATTTT. Translation gives CASSPNTDTQYF.